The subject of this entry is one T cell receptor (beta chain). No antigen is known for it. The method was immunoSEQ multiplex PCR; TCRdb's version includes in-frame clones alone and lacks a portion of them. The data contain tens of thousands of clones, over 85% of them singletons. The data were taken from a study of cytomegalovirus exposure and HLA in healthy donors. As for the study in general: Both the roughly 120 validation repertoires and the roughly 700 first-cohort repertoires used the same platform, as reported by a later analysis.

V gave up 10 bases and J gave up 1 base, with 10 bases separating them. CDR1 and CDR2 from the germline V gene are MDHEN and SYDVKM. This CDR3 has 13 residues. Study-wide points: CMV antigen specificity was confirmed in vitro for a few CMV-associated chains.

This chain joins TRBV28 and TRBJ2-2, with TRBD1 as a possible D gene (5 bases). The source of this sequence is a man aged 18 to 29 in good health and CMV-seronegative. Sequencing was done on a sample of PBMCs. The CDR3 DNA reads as TGTGCCACCTTACAGGAGAACACCGGGGAGCTGTTTTTT. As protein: CATLQENTGELFF.